This T cell receptor beta chain appears in the sequencing data of a study of shared clonotypes between healthy human individuals. From germline, CDR1 is MNHNS and CDR2 SASEGT. J lost 4 bases, V lost 8 bases, and 9 bases had no gene match. The length of the CDR3 is 14 residues. The method was immunoSEQ multiplex PCR; TCRdb's version includes in-frame clones alone and lacks a portion of them. Of approximately 340,000 clones listed, under 80% were seen once; the top ten hold around 10%. Memory CD4+ cells were the fraction left after CD45RA+ naive selection. The rearrangement joins TRBV6-1 to TRBJ2-5; 8 nucleotides align to TRBD2. Material for sequencing was memory CD4+ T cells sorted from blood. Subset noted: CD45RA-negative fraction. This receptor was obtained from a man in his thirties or forties in good health. The CDR3 region is CASDRRGRPETQYF. CDR3 coding DNA: TGTGCCAGCGACCGTCGCGGGAGGCCAGAGACCCAGTACTTC.